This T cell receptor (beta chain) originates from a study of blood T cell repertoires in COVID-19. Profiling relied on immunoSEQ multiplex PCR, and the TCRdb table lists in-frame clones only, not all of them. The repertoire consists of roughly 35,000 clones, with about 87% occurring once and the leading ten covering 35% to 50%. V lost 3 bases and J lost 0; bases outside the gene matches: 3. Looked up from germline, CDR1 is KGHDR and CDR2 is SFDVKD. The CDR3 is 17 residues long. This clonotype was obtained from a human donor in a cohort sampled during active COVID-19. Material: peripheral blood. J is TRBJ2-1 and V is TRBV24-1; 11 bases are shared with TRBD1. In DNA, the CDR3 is TGTGCCACCAGTGATCCGGGACAGGGGGACTCCTACAATGAGCAGTTCTTC. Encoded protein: CATSDPGQGDSYNEQFF.